This T cell receptor (beta chain) was obtained from a study of CD8+CD57+ T cells in acquired aplastic anemia. Both TCR beta VDJ combination and CDR3 sequence profiling were carried out. Genomic DNA was the template for this profiling. Each CDR3 protein gets one entry after TCRdb re-called the reads with MiXCR. This table holds 250,000 or so distinct CDR3 sequences, approximately 45% found once. Germline loops: CDR1 LNHDA, CDR2 SQIVND (reference sequence). Trimming removed 5 bases from V and 7 bases from J, with 15 bases in between. The CDR3 sequence is 14 residues long. In patients chosen for sequencing, flow cytometry had shown CD8+CD57+ cell expansion.

The TCR sequence derives from a human donor with aplastic anemia. V is TRBV19 and J is TRBJ1-5, with D possibly being TRBD1 (5 bases). Sequenced: sorted CD4+, CD8+, or CD8+CD57+ T cells (not recorded which) from PBMCs. The CDR3 region is CASSLGLSEQPQHF. As DNA, the CDR3 is TGTGCCAGTAGTTTGGGACTAAGCGAGCAGCCCCAGCATTTT.